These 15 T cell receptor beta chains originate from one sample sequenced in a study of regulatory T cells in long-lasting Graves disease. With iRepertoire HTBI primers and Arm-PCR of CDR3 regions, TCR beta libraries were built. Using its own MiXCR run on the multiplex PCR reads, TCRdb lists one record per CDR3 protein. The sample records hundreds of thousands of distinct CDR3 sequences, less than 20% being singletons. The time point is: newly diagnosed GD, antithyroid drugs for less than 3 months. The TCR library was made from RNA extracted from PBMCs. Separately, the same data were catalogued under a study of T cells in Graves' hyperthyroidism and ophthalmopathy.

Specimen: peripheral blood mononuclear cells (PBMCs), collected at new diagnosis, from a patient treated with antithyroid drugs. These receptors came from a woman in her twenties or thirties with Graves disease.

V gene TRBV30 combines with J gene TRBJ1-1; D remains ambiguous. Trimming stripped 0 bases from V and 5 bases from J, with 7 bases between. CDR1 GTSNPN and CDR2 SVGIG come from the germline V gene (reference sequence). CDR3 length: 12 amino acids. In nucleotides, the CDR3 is TGTGCCTGGAGTGTTCGGCCGACTGAAGCTTTCTTT. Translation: CAWSVRPTEAFF. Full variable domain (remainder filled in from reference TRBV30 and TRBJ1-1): SQTIHQWPATLVQPVGSPLSLECTVEGTSNPNLYWYRQAAGRGLQLLFYSVGIGQISSEVPQNLSASRPQDRQFILSSKKLLLSDSGFYLCAWSVRPTEAFFGQGTRLTVV.

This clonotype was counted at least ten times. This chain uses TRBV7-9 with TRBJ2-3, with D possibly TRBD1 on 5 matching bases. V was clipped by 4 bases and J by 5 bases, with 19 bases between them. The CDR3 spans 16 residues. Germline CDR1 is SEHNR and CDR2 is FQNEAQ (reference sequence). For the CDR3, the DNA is TGTGCCAGCAGCTCGGAGCCCAGGAGTAGGGGAGATACGCAGTATTTT. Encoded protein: CASSSEPRSRGDTQYF. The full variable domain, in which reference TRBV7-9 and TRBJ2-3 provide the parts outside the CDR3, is DTGVSQNPRHKITKRGQNVTFRCDPISEHNRLYWYRQTLGQGPEFLTYFQNEAQLEKSRLLSDRFSAERPKGSFSTLEIQRTEQGDSAMYLCASSSEPRSRGDTQYFGPGTRLTVL.

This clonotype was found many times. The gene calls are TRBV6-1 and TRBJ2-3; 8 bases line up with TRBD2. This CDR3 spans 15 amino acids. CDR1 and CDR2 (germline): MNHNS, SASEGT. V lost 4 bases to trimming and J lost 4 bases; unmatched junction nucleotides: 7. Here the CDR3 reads CASSVQRESADTQYF. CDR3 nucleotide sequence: TGTGCCAGCAGTGTGCAGCGGGAGAGCGCAGATACGCAGTATTTT.

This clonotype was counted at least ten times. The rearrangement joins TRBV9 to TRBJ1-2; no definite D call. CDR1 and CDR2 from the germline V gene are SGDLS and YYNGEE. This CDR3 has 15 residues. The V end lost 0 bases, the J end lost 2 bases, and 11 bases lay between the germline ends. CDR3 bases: TGTGCCAGCAGCGTAGATCTGGGCACAAACTATGGCTACACCTTC. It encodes CASSVDLGTNYGYTF.

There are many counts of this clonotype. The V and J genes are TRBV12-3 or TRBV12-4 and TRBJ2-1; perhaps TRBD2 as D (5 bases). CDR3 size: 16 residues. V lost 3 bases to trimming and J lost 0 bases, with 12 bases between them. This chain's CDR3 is CASSFGRGNSYNEQFF. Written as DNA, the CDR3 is TGTGCCAGCAGTTTTGGACGAGGGAACTCCTACAATGAGCAGTTCTTC.

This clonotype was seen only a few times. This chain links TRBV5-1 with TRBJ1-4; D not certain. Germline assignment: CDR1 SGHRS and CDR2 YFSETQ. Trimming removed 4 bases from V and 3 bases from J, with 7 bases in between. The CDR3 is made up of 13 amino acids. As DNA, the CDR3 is TGCGCCAGCAGCCGTTGGGCTAATGAAAAACTGTTTTTT. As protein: CASSRWANEKLFF.

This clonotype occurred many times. The CDR3, as DNA: TGTGCCACCCAAACTACGGGCAGTCACAACTATGGCTACACCTTC. Translating gives CATQTTGSHNYGYTF. This chain joins TRBV19 and TRBJ1-2; D gene uncertain. The germline V and J ends were trimmed by 10 bases and 2 bases, with 20 bases remaining between them. Germline V gene sequence: CDR1 LNHDA, CDR2 SQIVND (reference sequence). The CDR3 is made up of 15 amino acids.

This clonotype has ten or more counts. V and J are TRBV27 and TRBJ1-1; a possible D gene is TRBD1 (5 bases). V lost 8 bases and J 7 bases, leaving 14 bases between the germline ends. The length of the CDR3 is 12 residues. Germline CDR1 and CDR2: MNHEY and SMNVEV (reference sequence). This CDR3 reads CASGDWGVEAFF. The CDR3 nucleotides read TGTGCCAGCGGGGATTGGGGGGTTGAAGCTTTCTTT.

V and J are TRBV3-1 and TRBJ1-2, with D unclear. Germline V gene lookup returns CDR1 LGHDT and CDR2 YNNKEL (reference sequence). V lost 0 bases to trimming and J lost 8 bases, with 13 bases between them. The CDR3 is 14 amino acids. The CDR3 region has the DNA TGTGCCAGCAGCCAAGAAGGTCTTCCCCGGGGCTACACCTTC. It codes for CASSQEGLPRGYTF. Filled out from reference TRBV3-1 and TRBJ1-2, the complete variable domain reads DTAVSQTPKYLVTQMGNDKSIKCEQNLGHDTMYWYKQDSKKFLKIMFSYNNKELIINETVPNRFSPKSPDKAHLNLHINSLELGDSAVYFCASSQEGLPRGYTFGSGTRLTVV.

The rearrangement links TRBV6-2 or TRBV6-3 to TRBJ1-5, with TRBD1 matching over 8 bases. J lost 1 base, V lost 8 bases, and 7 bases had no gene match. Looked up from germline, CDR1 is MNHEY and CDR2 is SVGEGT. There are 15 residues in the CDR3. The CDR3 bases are TGTGCCAGCCGGACAGGGAGGCGCAGCAATCAGCCCCAGCATTTT. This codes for CASRTGRRSNQPQHF.

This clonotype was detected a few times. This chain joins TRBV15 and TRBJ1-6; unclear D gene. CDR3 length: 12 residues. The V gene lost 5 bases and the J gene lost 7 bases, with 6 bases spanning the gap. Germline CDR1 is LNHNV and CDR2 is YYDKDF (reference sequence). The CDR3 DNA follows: TGTGCCACCAGCTTGGAAAATTCACCCCTCCACTTT. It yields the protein CATSLENSPLHF.

This chain's CDR3 is CASNTQQGTSYEQFF. In DNA form, the CDR3 reads TGTGCCAGCAACACACAACAGGGGACTTCATATGAGCAGTTCTTC. The V call is TRBV7-9, the J call TRBJ2-1; D possibly corresponds to TRBD1 (7 bases). The CDR3 is 15 amino acids. Germline V gene lookup returns CDR1 SEHNR and CDR2 FQNEAQ (reference sequence). The germline V and J ends were trimmed by 7 bases and 8 bases, with 21 bases remaining between them.

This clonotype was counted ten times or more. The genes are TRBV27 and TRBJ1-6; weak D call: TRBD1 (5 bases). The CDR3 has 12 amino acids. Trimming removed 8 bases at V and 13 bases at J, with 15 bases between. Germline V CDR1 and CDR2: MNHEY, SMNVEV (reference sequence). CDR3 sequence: CASGWGVAPLHF. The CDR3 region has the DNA TGTGCCAGCGGATGGGGGGTTGCGCCCCTCCACTTT.

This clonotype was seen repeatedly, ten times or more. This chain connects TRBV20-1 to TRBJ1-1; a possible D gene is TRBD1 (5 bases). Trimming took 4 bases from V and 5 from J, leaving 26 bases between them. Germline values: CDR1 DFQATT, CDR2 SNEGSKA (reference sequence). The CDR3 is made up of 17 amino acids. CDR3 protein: CSANRRGGARPGTEAFF. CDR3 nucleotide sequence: TGCAGTGCTAACCGTCGGGGGGGAGCAAGACCCGGAACTGAAGCTTTCTTT.

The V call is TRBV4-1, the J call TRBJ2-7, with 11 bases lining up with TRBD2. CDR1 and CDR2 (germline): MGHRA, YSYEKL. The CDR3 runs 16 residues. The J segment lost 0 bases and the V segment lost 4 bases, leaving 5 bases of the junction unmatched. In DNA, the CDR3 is TGCGCCAGCAGCCGGAATGGACTAGCGGGCTCCTACGAGCAGTACTTC. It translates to CASSRNGLAGSYEQYF.